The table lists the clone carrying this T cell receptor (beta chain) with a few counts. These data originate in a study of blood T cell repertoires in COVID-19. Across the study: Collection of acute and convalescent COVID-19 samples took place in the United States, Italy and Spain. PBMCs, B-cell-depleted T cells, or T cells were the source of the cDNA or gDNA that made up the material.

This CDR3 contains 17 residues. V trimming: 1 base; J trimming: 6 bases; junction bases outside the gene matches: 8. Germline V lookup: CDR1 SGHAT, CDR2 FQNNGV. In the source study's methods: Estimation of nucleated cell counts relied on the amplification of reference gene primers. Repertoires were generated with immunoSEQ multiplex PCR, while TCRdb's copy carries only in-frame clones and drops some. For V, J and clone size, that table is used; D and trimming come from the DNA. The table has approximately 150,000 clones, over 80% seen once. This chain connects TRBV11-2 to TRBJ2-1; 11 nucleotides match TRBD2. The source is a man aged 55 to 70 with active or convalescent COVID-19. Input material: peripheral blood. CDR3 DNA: TGTGCCAGCAGCTTAGGACCTACTAGCGGGAGTGCCAATGAGCAGTTCTTC. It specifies CASSLGPTSGSANEQFF.